Shown below are 22 T cell receptor beta chains from a single sample sequenced in a study of blood T cells in healthy people across ages. Then a second PCR, running about 7 to 11 cycles, was carried out with a sample-barcoded 5' primer and a J-beta primer mix. A single record per CDR3 protein comes from TCRdb applying MiXCR to the 5' RACE reads. The table shows roughly 500,000 distinct CDR3 sequences, with roughly 29% occurring only once. The sequenced sample was blood. The origin of the receptors is an older woman in good health.

V usage is TRBV19 and J usage is TRBJ1-4, with D maybe TRBD1 (6 bases). CDR1 LNHDA and CDR2 SQIVND come from the germline V gene (reference sequence). V dropped 3 bases and J dropped 8 bases, with 22 bases sitting between them. This CDR3 comprises 17 residues. CDR3 sequence (DNA): TGTGCCAGTAGTATGGGCAGGGGTTCCCACGGTGTCGAAAAACTGTTTTTT. This sequence encodes CASSMGRGSHGVEKLFF.

This clonotype was recorded once. The V gene is TRBV20-1, the J gene TRBJ1-2, with 7 bases identical to TRBD1. CDR1 is DFQATT, CDR2 SNEGSKA, per germline (reference sequence). This CDR3 is 17 amino acids long. After removal of 1 base from V and 1 base from J, the junction contained 12 bases not matched to a gene. The CDR3 region is CSARGGPPQGDNYGYTF. Here the CDR3 DNA reads TGCAGTGCTAGAGGAGGACCGCCCCAGGGGGATAACTATGGCTACACCTTC.

The V and J genes are TRBV5-5 and TRBJ2-2; 9 positions match TRBD1. CDR1 and CDR2 (germline): SGHKS, YYEKEE (reference sequence). With 2 bases clipped from V and 4 bases from J, the junction kept 9 bases outside the gene matches. The length of the CDR3 is 17 residues. The chain's CDR3 is CASSFPGTGRVTGELFF. CDR3 DNA sequence: TGTGCCAGCAGCTTTCCCGGGACAGGGCGGGTCACCGGGGAGCTGTTTTTT. Supplemented by reference TRBV5-5 and TRBJ2-2, the full variable domain reads DAGVTQSPTHLIKTRGQQVTLRCSPISGHKSVSWYQQVLGQGPQFIFQYYEKEERGRGNFPDRFSARQFPNYSSELNVNALLLGDSALYLCASSFPGTGRVTGELFFGEGSRLTVL.

There are a few counts of this clonotype. V gene TRBV18 combines with J gene TRBJ2-7; D not certain. Germline V gives CDR1 KGHSH, CDR2 LQKENI. The CDR3 covers 11 residues. V lost 4 bases to trimming and J lost 9 bases, with 10 bases between them. This CDR3 reads CASSRESRQYF. The CDR3, as DNA: TGTGCCAGCTCACGGGAAAGCCGGCAGTACTTC.

This clonotype showed up many times. This rearrangement joins TRBV20-1 to TRBJ2-3; perhaps TRBD2 as D (6 bases). Trimming removed 8 bases at V and 6 bases at J, with 21 bases between. The germline V gene encodes CDR1 DFQATT and CDR2 SNEGSKA (reference sequence). The CDR3 length is 14 residues. CDR3: CSRAGPSAKDTQYF. The CDR3 DNA follows: TGCAGTCGCGCGGGACCGTCAGCAAAGGATACGCAGTATTTT.

The chain uses TRBV5-8 and TRBJ2-3; TRBD1 matches at 7 bases. This CDR3 spans 15 amino acids. Looked up from germline, CDR1 is SGHTS and CDR2 is YDEGEE. V shed 3 bases, J shed 8 bases, and the junction held 12 bases outside the gene matches. The CDR3 reads CASSYRDSSRFTQYF. As DNA, the CDR3 is TGTGCCAGCAGCTACCGGGACAGCAGCCGATTTACGCAGTATTTT.

There are a few counts of this clonotype. The junction does not match germline at one end; this may be a read error. The chain has TRBV6-5 and TRBJ2-5, with 7 nucleotides matching TRBD2. The CDR3 has 13 residues. The germline V gene encodes CDR1 MNHEY and CDR2 SVGAGI. The CDR3 here is CASSSPLAETLYF. In DNA form, the CDR3 reads TGTGCCAGCAGTTCCCCCCTAGCGGAGACCCTGTACTTC.

At least ten counts were recorded for this clonotype. The CDR3 region is CAISESGQNTEAFF. The CDR3 nucleotides are TGTGCCATCAGTGAGAGCGGGCAGAACACTGAAGCTTTCTTT. The J gene is TRBJ1-1, the V gene TRBV10-3; the D is unclear. Trimming pared 2 bases from V and 1 base from J, leaving 8 bases between. Germline V lookup: CDR1 ENHRY, CDR2 SYGVKD. This CDR3 comprises 14 residues.

J is TRBJ1-2 and V is TRBV9; no clear D. Germline assignment: CDR1 SGDLS and CDR2 YYNGEE. This CDR3 is built from 12 residues. Trimming took off 0 bases at V and 5 bases at J, with 5 bases between the two ends. Written as DNA, the CDR3 is TGTGCCAGCAGCGTAGGCGAATATGGCTACACCTTC. Its protein product is CASSVGEYGYTF.

The chain links TRBV20-1 to TRBJ1-2; 9 positions agree with TRBD1. The CDR3 covers 12 residues. With V trimmed by 6 bases and J by 7 bases, 6 bases remained unmatched. Germline V lookup: CDR1 DFQATT, CDR2 SNEGSKA (reference sequence). The CDR3 region has the DNA TGCAGTGCACCACAGGGGGCGGGTGGCTACACCTTC. Its translation: CSAPQGAGGYTF.

There are a few counts of this clonotype. The rearrangement links TRBV7-2 to TRBJ2-5; maybe TRBD2 (7 bases). The CDR3 is 15 residues long. The ends were cut back, 2 bases at V and 5 bases at J, with 15 bases in the middle. Looked up from germline, CDR1 is SGHTA and CDR2 is FQGNSA. CDR3 DNA: TGTGCCAGCAGCTTACAAGGGGGGGCCGGGGAGACCCAGTACTTC. Its translation: CASSLQGGAGETQYF. Filled out from reference TRBV7-2 and TRBJ2-5, the complete variable domain reads GAGVSQSPSNKVTEKGKDVELRCDPISGHTALYWYRQSLGQGLEFLIYFQGNSAPDKSGLPSDRFSAERTGGSVSTLTIQRTQQEDSAVYLCASSLQGGAGETQYFGPGTRLLVL.

The chain has TRBV5-1 and TRBJ2-5, with 9 bases lining up with TRBD2. With the DNA end fitting TRBJ2-7 better, the J assignment may be wrong. The CDR3 runs 14 residues. Germline CDR1 SGHRS, CDR2 YFSETQ. The CDR3 protein is CASSPGLALSEQYF. The CDR3, as DNA: TGCGCCAGCAGCCCGGGACTAGCCCTTTCCGAGCAGTACTTC.

V is TRBV7-2 and J is TRBJ2-7; 13 bases line up with TRBD2. The DNA matches TRBJ2-5 better at its end, which makes the J call doubtful. The CDR3 has 15 residues. Germline V gene lookup returns CDR1 SGHTA and CDR2 FQGNSA. The CDR3 nucleotides read TGTGCCAGCAGCCAAGGACTAGCGGGGGCAGGGACCCAGTACTTC. It yields the protein CASSQGLAGAGTQYF.

The chain links TRBV25-1 to TRBJ2-3; D is uncertain. The CDR3 runs to 13 residues. Germline CDR1 MGHDK, CDR2 SYGVNS. With 5 bases removed from V and 5 bases from J, the gap between germline ends came to 11 bases. The CDR3: CASSRTTGDTQYF. CDR3 nucleotide sequence: TGTGCCAGCAGTAGGACCACCGGAGATACGCAGTATTTT.

A few counts support this clonotype. The CDR3 bases are TGTGCCAGCAGCTCGGTATACACAAATTCACCCCTCCACTTT. It encodes CASSSVYTNSPLHF. This sequence joins TRBV11-3 and TRBJ1-6, with D uncertain. The germline gives CDR1 SGHNT, CDR2 YENEEA. The CDR3 loop spans 14 amino acids. With 4 bases removed from V and 7 bases from J, the gap between germline ends came to 11 bases.

Many counts were recorded for this clonotype. V is TRBV10-3 and J is TRBJ2-1; D remains unclear. This CDR3 has 12 amino acids. Between the trimmed V and J ends, which lost 6 bases and 5 bases, there was a span of 8 bases. In germline, CDR1 is ENHRY, CDR2 SYGVKD. CDR3 amino acids: CAISYRDNEQFF. CDR3 DNA sequence: TGTGCCATCAGCTACAGAGACAATGAGCAGTTCTTC.

This clonotype occurred a few times. A much larger clonotype is one base distant, so this may be a read error. The gene calls are TRBV29-1 and TRBJ2-7; D could derive from TRBD1 or TRBD2 (6 bases each). CDR1 is SQVTM, CDR2 ANQGSEA, per germline. The CDR3 contains 15 residues. V was clipped by 4 bases and J by 3 bases, with 19 bases between them. The CDR3 nucleotides read TGCAGCGTTGTACTACAGGGAGGAATGGTCTACGAGCAGTACTTC. Its translation: CSVVLQGGMVYEQYF.

The rearrangement uses TRBV27 and TRBJ2-5; the match to TRBD1 covers 9 bases. CDR1 is MNHEY, CDR2 SMNVEV, per germline (reference sequence). Losses at the gene ends were 4 bases for V and 1 base for J; bases not matched to a gene: 7. The CDR3 contains 16 residues. CDR3 bases: TGTGCCAGCAGTTCCAGATCGACAGGGGGCCAAGAGACCCAGTACTTC. It encodes CASSSRSTGGQETQYF.

This clonotype occurred many times. The J gene is TRBJ2-5, the V gene TRBV11-2; 8 bases fit TRBD1. The J call may be in error: the DNA end matches TRBJ2-1 better. CDR1 and CDR2 (germline): SGHAT, FQNNGV. This CDR3 is 17 amino acids long. In nucleotides, the CDR3 is TGTGCCAGCAGCTTAGATAGTGGCAGGGGGCTAAGGAATGAGCAGTTCTTC. It specifies CASSLDSGRGLRNEQFF.

This clonotype was picked up many times. The gene calls are TRBV10-3 and TRBJ2-7; D possibly corresponds to TRBD1 (5 bases). Germline CDR1 and CDR2: ENHRY and SYGVKD. The CDR3 length is 13 residues. V dropped 4 bases and J dropped 1 base, with 8 bases sitting between them. CDR3 coding DNA: TGTGCCATCAGTGCGACAGCGTCCTACGAGCAGTACTTC. Amino acid sequence: CAISATASYEQYF.

This clonotype was seen a few times. The chain links TRBV11-2 to TRBJ1-2; D gene ambiguous. Between the trimmed V and J ends, which lost 1 base and 6 bases, there was a span of 9 bases. The CDR3 has 13 amino acids. CDR1 and CDR2 from the germline V gene are SGHAT and FQNNGV. Here the CDR3 DNA reads TGTGCCAGCAGCTTAGTAGGGTCGGATGGCTACACCTTC. It codes for CASSLVGSDGYTF.

The chain employs TRBV5-1 and TRBJ2-5, with D uncertain. The J call may be mistaken, given a closer DNA end match to TRBJ2-1. This CDR3 has 15 residues. Germline V lookup: CDR1 SGHRS, CDR2 YFSETQ. The CDR3 loop reads CASMTDPNSYNEQFF. CDR3 in DNA: TGCGCCAGCATGACCGACCCGAACTCCTACAATGAGCAGTTCTTC.